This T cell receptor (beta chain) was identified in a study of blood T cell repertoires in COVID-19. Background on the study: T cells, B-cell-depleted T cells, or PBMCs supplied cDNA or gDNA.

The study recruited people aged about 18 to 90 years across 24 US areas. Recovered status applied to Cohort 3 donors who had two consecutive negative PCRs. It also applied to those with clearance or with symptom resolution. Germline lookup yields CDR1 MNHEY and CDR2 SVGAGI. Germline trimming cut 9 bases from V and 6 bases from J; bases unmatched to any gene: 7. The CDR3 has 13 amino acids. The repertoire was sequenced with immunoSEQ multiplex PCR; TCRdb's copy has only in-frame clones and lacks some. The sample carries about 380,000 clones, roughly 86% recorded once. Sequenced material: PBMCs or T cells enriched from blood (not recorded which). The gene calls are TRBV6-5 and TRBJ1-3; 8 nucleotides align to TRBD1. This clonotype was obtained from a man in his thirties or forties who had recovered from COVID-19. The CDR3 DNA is TGTGCCAGGATTCGGACAGGGACAAACACCATATATTTT. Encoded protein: CARIRTGTNTIYF.